Shown below are 9 T cell receptor beta chains from a single sample sequenced in a study of beta chain features in type 1 diabetes. The authors reverse transcribed all of the isolated RNA, so sequencing captured expressed TCRB transcripts. Method: immunoSEQ multiplex PCR; TCRdb's copy keeps in-frame clones and lacks some. The data contain fewer than 350,000 clones, 20% of them seen just once; the ten biggest clones take up 0.035% to 0.055%. Material for sequencing was naive CD4+ T cells from blood. These receptors came from a woman between 18 and 30 years old in good health.

This clone appeared a few times. The chain joins TRBV2 to TRBJ1-5; tentatively, D is TRBD1 (5 bases). Trimming shortened V by 7 bases and J by 2 bases, and 15 bases separated the two germline ends. CDR3 length: 15 residues. CDR1 SNHLY and CDR2 FYNNEI come from the germline V gene. The CDR3 sequence is CASTRSTGGNQPQHF. Written as DNA, the CDR3 is TGTGCCAGCACTCGATCCACAGGTGGCAATCAGCCCCAGCATTTT.

This clone was seen a handful of times. Other DNA sequences in the same sample also yield this CDR3. This chain joins TRBV29-1 and TRBJ2-1; TRBD2 matches at 12 bases. The CDR3 covers 14 residues. The junction had 5 bases not matched to a gene; V was cut back by 7 bases and J by 4 bases. Germline V CDR1 and CDR2: SQVTM, ANQGSEA. CDR3 residues: CSAPGLAGYNEQFF. In nucleotides, the CDR3 is TGCAGCGCTCCGGGACTAGCGGGTTACAATGAGCAGTTCTTC.

The gene calls are TRBV30 and TRBJ2-3; D is possibly TRBD2 (5 bases). The germline V and J ends were trimmed by 2 bases and 7 bases, with 13 bases remaining between them. Germline V gene sequence: CDR1 GTSNPN, CDR2 SVGIG (reference sequence). The CDR3 covers 13 residues. This chain's CDR3 is CAWSLSGGNTQYF. DNA for the CDR3: TGTGCCTGGAGTCTGAGCGGCGGTAATACGCAGTATTTT.

This chain uses TRBV7-2 with TRBJ2-1, with D perhaps matching TRBD2 (5 bases). CDR1 and CDR2 from the germline V gene are SGHTA and FQGNSA. Trimming stripped 5 bases from V and 11 bases from J, with 10 bases between. The length of the CDR3 is 11 residues. The CDR3 sequence: CASSLGLKQFF. In nucleotides, the CDR3 is TGTGCCAGCAGCCTCGGACTTAAGCAGTTCTTC.

This chain uses TRBV10-3 with TRBJ1-1; D remains unclear. Germline CDR1 reads ENHRY; CDR2 reads SYGVKD. The CDR3 has 13 residues. V shed 3 bases and J shed 5 bases, with 10 bases lying between them. The CDR3 DNA reads as TGTGCCATCAGTGAATCCGGGTTGACTGAAGCTTTCTTT. Translating it yields CAISESGLTEAFF.

This clone was seen a few times. The V call is TRBV7-9, the J call TRBJ2-5; tentative D call: TRBD2 (6 bases). Between the trimmed V and J ends, which lost 6 bases and 5 bases, there was a span of 10 bases. This CDR3 spans 12 amino acids. Germline values: CDR1 SEHNR, CDR2 FQNEAQ (reference sequence). CDR3 nucleotides: TGTGCCAGCAGTGGAGGGAGGGAGACCCAGTACTTC. It translates to CASSGGRETQYF. The full variable domain, with the rest looked up from reference TRBV7-9 and TRBJ2-5, is DTGVSQNPRHKITKRGQNVTFRCDPISEHNRLYWYRQTLGQGPEFLTYFQNEAQLEKSRLLSDRFSAERPKGSFSTLEIQRTEQGDSAMYLCASSGGRETQYFGPGTRLLVL.

This clone has a handful of counts. The chain links TRBV7-2 to TRBJ1-2, with TRBD1 matching over 9 bases. This CDR3 spans 13 amino acids. The V gene's germline CDR1 is SGHTA and CDR2 FQGNSA. V trimming: 4 bases; J trimming: 10 bases; junction bases outside the gene matches: 7. The CDR3 reads CASSSTGGAAYTF. The DNA of the CDR3 is TGTGCCAGCAGCTCTACAGGGGGCGCAGCCTACACCTTC.

On this clone itself: The same CDR3 arises from other DNA sequences in this sample as well. CDR3 loop: CASSPGSNQPQHF. The CDR3 DNA is TGTGCCAGCTCACCCGGTAGCAATCAGCCCCAGCATTTT. The V and J genes are TRBV18 and TRBJ1-5; no clear D. Trimming stripped 3 bases from V and 0 bases from J, with 3 bases between. From germline, CDR1 is KGHSH and CDR2 LQKENI. The length of the CDR3 is 13 residues.

The rearrangement joins TRBV27 to TRBJ2-7; possible D gene TRBD1, 6 bases. Germline lookup yields CDR1 MNHEY and CDR2 SMNVEV (reference sequence). Trimming took 5 bases from V and 2 from J, leaving 10 bases between them. The CDR3 runs to 13 residues. CDR3 coding DNA: TGTGCCAGCAGTACCGGACAGACCTACGAGCAGTACTTC. Residues: CASSTGQTYEQYF.